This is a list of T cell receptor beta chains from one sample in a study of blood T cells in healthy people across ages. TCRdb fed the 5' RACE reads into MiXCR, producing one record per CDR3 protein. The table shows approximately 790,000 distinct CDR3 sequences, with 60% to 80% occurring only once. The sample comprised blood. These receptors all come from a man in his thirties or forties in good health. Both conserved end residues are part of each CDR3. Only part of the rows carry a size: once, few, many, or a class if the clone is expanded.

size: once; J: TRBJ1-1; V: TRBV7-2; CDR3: CASSLSTDTEAFF
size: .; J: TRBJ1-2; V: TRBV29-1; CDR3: CSVVTGGRGYTF
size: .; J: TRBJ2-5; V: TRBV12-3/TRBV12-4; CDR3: CASSLAAWGYGTQYF
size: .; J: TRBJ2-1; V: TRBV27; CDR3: CASSRWTSGDIYNEQFF
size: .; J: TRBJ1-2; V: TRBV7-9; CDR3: CASSFPTGPGYGYTF
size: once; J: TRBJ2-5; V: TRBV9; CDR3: CASSANPRRAAIDETQYF
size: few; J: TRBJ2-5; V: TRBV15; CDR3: CATSSRRGRQETQYF
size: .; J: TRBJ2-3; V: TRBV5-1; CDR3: CASSFSGAVDTQYF
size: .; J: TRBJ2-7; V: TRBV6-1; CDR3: CASEQYEQYF
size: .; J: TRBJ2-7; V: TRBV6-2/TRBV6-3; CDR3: CASSFYSALGSLSSYEQYF
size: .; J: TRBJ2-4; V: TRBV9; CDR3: CASSVAPTKNIQYF
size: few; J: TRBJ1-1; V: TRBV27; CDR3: CASSLSAQGEAFF
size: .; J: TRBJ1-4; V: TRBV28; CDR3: CAVPGLTNEKLFF
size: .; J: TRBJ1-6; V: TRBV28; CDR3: CASRRQQGDNSPLHF
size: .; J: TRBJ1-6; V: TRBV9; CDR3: CASSVDGVRSPLHF
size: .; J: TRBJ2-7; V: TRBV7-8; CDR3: CASSTRTYEQYF
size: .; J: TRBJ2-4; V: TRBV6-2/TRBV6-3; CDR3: CASSKRGPEVTKNIQYF
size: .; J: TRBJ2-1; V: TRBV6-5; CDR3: CASSYEGTSSYNEQFF
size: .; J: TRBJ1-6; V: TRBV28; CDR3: CASSSSPGGSPLHF
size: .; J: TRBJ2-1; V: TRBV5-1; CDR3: CASSPGGGLDFLFF
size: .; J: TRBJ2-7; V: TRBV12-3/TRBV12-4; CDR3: CASSFVDRVYEQYF
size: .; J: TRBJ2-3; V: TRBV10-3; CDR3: CTISESGQTDTQYF
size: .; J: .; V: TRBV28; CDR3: CASSLSAGREQYF
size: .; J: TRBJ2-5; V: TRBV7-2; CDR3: CASSLQAGQETQYF
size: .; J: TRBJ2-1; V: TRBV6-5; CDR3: CASRGGAYNEQFF
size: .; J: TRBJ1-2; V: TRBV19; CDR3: CASRGDREVGGYTF
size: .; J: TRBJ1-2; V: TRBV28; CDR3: CASSLGQHYGYTF
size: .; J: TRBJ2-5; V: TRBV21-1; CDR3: CASSLPGTSGGPEEETQYF
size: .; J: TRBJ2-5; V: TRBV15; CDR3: CATSRDPSAGETQYF
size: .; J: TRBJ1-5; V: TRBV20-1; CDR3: CSARRGDKLNQPQHF
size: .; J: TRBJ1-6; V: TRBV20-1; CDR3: CSATGTNNSPLHF
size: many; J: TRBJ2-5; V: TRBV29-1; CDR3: CSVEPTTGIQETQYF
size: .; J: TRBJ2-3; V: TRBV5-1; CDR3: CASSLGGRYGTDTQYF
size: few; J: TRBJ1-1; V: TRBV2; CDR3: CASTLQGATEAFF
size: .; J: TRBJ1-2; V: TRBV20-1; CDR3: CSEGIPNYGYTF
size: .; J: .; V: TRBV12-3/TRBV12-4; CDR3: CASSLGERGVQTQYF
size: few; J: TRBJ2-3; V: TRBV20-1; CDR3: CSARADSSTDTQYF
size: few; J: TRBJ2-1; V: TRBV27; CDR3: CARETSGPYNEQFF
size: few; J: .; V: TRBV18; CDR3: CASSSQGIQYF
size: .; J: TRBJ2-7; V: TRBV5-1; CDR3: CASSLRGQGSYEQYF
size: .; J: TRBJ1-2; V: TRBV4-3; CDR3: CANSERSAGYGYTF